A selection of T cell receptor beta chains follows, all from one sample in a study of OX40 agonist ivuxolimab in advanced cancers. The assay was immunoSEQ multiplex PCR, and TCRdb's table has in-frame clones only and misses some. This sample yields 42,000 or so clones, of which 75% to 90% are seen a single time; 4.7% belongs to the top ten. Sample: CD4+ or CD8+ T cells sorted from blood, taken in a trial of the OX40 agonist ivuxolimab. All receptors derive from an adult with an advanced solid tumor such as melanoma, head and neck, liver or kidney cancer. The conserved cysteine and the conserved F or W are not part of the CDR3 here.

V	J	CDR3
TRBV7-2	TRBJ2-3	ASSPDWGDTQY
TRBV7-9	TRBJ1-1	ASSFAQLNTEAF
TRBV28	TRBJ2-7	ASSPPSGRPPEQY
TRBV5-6	TRBJ2-3	ASSLWAGGGDTQY
TRBV7-9	TRBJ2-7	ASGPQGRQY
TRBV10-3	TRBJ1-1	AISDSDRNTEAF
TRBV11-1	TRBJ1-1	ASSPQGPATQTEAF
TRBV29-1	TRBJ2-5	SVGAGGPGLAGRETQY
TRBV2	TRBJ1-2	ARGQENYGYT
TRBV2	TRBJ2-1	ASSVSNLGGGDEQF
TRBV6-1	TRBJ2-3	ASGGSTDTQY
TRBV28	TRBJ1-2	ASSPGYYGYT
TRBV7-2	TRBJ2-5	ASSLVGGGRQETQY
TRBV7-8	TRBJ2-7	ASSLELRKEQY
TRBV28	TRBJ2-5	ASSSPGGGMGSVWTQY
TRBV5-1	TRBJ2-2	ASSLAGTANTGELF
TRBV28	TRBJ2-5	ASSSLVETQY
TRBV21-1	TRBJ2-1	ASSHSGAYNEQF
TRBV5-1	TRBJ2-7	ASRAVPNIEQY
TRBV15	TRBJ1-1	ATSSGGDSAITEAF
TRBV2	TRBJ2-7	ASSPRPGGEQY
TRBV13	TRBJ1-1	ASSLRVTGEAF
TRBV7-3	TRBJ2-3	ASSPRLAGIEDTQY
TRBV19	TRBJ2-1	ASRNTGEEQF
TRBV4-3	TRBJ1-3	ASSQEFQGADGNTIY
TRBV18	TRBJ2-7	ASSPGGYYEQY
TRBV27	TRBJ1-2	ASSEQGGANYGYT
TRBV7-3	TRBJ2-3	ASSFGGTDTQY
TRBV15	TRBJ2-1	ATSNNEQF
TRBV11-1	TRBJ1-1	ASSPGVRTEAF
TRBV5-4	TRBJ2-3	ASSLRSTADTQY
TRBV27	TRBJ1-1	ASKRLAESWGTEAF
TRBV7-7	TRBJ2-5	ASSWGRSGGAETQY
TRBV28	TRBJ2-2	ASSPPGQGVSGGELF
TRBV18	TRBJ1-2	ASSTQGGNGYT
TRBV7-9	TRBJ2-1	ASTPRDAGGNNEQF
TRBV28	TRBJ2-7	ASRAGLAMGEQY
TRBV7-7	TRBJ2-1	ASSLGSGDNEQF
TRBV18	TRBJ2-7	ASSPPDRVGYEQY
TRBV4-1	TRBJ2-7	ASSQEPGSSYEQY
TRBV30	TRBJ2-1	AWSKASYNEQF
TRBV4-2	TRBJ2-7	ASSQVGGLAGGLVYEQY
TRBV27	TRBJ2-7	ASSLQSGVGYEQY
TRBV7-2	TRBJ2-1	AITTGTSGLRVDEQF
TRBV27	TRBJ1-2	ASRGTPGLNGYT